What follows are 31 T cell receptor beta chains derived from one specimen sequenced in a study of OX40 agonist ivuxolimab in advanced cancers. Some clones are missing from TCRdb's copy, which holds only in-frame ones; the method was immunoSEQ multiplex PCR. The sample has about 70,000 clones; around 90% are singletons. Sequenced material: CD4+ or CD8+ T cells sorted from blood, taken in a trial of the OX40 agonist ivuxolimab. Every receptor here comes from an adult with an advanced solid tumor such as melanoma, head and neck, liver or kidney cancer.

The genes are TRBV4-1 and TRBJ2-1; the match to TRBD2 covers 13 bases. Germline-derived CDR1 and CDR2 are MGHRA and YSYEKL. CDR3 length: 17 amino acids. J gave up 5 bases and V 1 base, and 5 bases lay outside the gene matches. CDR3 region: CASSQGLAGGRNNEQFF. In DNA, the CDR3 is TGCGCCAGCAGCCAAGGACTAGCGGGGGGCAGAAACAATGAGCAGTTCTTC.

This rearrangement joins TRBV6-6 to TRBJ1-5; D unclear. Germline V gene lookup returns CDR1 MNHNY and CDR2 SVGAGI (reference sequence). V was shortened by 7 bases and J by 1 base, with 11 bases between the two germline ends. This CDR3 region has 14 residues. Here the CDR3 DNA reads TGTGCCAGCAAAGCCTCAACGAGCAATCAGCCCCAGCATTTT. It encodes CASKASTSNQPQHF.

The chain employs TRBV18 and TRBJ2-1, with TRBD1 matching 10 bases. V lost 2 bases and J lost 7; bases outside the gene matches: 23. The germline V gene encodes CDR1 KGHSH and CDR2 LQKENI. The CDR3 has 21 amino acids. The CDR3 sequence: CASSPTTYPLTGGTVGNEQFF. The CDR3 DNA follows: TGTGCCAGCTCACCAACTACGTATCCCTTGACAGGGGGCACTGTAGGAAATGAGCAGTTCTTC. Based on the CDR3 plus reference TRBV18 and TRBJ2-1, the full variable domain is NAGVMQNPRHLVRRRGQEARLRCSPMKGHSHVYWYRQLPEEGLKFMVYLQKENIIDESGMPKERFSAEFPKEGPSILRIQQVVRGDSAAYFCASSPTTYPLTGGTVGNEQFFGPGTRLTVL.

The CDR3 DNA reads as TGTGCCAGCTCAGATCGACAGGGTATGGATTCACCCCTCCACTTT. Translating gives CASSDRQGMDSPLHF. This chain joins TRBV18 and TRBJ1-6; 7 bases are a match to TRBD1. Germline V lookup: CDR1 KGHSH, CDR2 LQKENI. V shed 5 bases and J 8 bases; nucleotides not matched to a gene: 9. The CDR3 loop spans 15 amino acids. Looking up the rest from reference TRBV18 and TRBJ1-6 gives the full variable domain: NAGVMQNPRHLVRRRGQEARLRCSPMKGHSHVYWYRQLPEEGLKFMVYLQKENIIDESGMPKERFSAEFPKEGPSILRIQQVVRGDSAAYFCASSDRQGMDSPLHFGNGTRLTVT.

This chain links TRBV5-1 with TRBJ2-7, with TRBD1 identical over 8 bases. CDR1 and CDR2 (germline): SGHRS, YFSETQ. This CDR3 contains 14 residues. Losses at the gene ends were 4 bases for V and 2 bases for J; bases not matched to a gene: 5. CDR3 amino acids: CASSPGQGAYEQYF. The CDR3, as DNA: TGCGCCAGCAGCCCCGGACAGGGAGCCTACGAGCAGTACTTC.

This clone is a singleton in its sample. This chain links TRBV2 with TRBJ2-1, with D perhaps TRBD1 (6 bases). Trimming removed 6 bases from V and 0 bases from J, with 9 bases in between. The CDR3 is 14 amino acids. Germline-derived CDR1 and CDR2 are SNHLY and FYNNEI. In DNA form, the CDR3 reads TGTGCCAGCAGAGGACAGAGCTCCTACAATGAGCAGTTCTTC. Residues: CASRGQSSYNEQFF. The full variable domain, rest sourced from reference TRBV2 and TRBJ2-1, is EPEVTQTPSHQVTQMGQEVILRCVPISNHLYFYWYRQILGQKVEFLVSFYNNEISEKSEIFDDQFSVERPDGSNFTLKIRSTKLEDSAMYFCASRGQSSYNEQFFGPGTRLTVL.

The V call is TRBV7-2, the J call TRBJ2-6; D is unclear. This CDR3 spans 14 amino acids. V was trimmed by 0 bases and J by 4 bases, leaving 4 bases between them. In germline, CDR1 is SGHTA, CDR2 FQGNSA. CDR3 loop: CASSLATGANVLTF. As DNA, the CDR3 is TGTGCCAGCAGCTTAGCGACCGGGGCCAACGTCCTGACTTTC.

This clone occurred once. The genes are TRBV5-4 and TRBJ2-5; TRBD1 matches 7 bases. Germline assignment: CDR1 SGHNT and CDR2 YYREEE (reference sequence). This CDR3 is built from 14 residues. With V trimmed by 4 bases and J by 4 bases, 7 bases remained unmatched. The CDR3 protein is CASSRGGTVETQYF. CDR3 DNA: TGTGCCAGCAGCAGAGGGGGCACGGTAGAGACCCAGTACTTC.

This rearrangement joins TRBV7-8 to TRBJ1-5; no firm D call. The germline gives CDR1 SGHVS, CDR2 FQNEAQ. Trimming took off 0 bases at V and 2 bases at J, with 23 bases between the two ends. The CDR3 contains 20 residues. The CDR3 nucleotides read TGTGCCAGCAGCTTAGCAGCCTGGGCCAGTTCGGGTGAAGGCAATCAGCCCCAGCATTTT. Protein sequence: CASSLAAWASSGEGNQPQHF.

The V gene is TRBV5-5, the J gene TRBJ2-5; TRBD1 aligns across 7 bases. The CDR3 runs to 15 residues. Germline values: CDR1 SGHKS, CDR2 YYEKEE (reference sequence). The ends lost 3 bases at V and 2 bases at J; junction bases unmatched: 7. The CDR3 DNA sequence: TGTGCCAGCAGCTATGGGACAGCCTCACAAGAGACCCAGTACTTC. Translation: CASSYGTASQETQYF.

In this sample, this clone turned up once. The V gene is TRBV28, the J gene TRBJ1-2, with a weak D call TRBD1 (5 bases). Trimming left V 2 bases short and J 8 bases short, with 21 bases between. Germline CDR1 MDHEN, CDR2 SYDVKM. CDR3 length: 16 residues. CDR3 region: CASSLGAAGSIVGYTF. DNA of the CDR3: TGTGCCAGCAGTTTAGGGGCCGCTGGGTCGATCGTCGGCTACACCTTC.

The CDR3 loop is CASRTRVSYNEQFF. For the CDR3, the DNA is TGCGCCAGCAGGACTCGGGTCTCCTACAATGAGCAGTTCTTC. The V call is TRBV4-1, the J call TRBJ2-1; unclear D gene. The ends were cut back, 6 bases at V and 0 bases at J, with 9 bases in the middle. CDR1 MGHRA and CDR2 YSYEKL come from the germline V gene. CDR3 length: 14 residues.

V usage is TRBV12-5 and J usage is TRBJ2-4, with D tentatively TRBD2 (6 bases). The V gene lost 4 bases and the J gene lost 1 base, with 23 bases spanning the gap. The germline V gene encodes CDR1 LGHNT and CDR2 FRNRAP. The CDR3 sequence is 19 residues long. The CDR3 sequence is CASGSRPISGDGAKNIQYF. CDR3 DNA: TGTGCTAGTGGTTCCCGCCCAATTTCGGGGGACGGGGCCAAAAACATTCAGTACTTC. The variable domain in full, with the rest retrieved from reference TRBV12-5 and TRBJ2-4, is DARVTQTPRHKVTEMGQEVTMRCQPILGHNTVFWYRQTMMQGLELLAYFRNRAPLDDSGMPKDRFSAEMPDATLATLKIQPSEPRDSAVYFCASGSRPISGDGAKNIQYFGAGTRLSVL.

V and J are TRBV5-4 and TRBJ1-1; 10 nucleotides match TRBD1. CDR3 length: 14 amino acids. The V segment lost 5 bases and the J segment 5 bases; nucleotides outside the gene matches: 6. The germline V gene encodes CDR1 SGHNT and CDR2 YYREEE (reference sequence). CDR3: CASSFDRGLTEAFF. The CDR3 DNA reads TGTGCCAGCAGTTTTGACAGGGGGCTGACTGAAGCTTTCTTT.

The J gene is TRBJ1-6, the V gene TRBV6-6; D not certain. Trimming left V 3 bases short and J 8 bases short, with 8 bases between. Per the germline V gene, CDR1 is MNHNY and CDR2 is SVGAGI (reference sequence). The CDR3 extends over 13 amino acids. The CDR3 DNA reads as TGTGCCAGCAGTTATCTGGTGGATTCACCCCTCCACTTT. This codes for CASSYLVDSPLHF.

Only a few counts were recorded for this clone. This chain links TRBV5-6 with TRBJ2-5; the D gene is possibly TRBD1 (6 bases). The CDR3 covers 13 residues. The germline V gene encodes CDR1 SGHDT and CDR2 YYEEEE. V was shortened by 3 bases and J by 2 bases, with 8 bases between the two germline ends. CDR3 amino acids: CASSYGQQETQYF. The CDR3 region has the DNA TGTGCCAGCAGCTATGGACAGCAAGAGACCCAGTACTTC.

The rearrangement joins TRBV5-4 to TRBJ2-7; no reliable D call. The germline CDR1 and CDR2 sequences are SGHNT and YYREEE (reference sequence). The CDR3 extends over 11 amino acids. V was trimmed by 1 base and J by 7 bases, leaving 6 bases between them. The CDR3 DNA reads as TGTGCCAGCAGCTTGCGCCAGGAGCAGTACTTC. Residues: CASSLRQEQYF.

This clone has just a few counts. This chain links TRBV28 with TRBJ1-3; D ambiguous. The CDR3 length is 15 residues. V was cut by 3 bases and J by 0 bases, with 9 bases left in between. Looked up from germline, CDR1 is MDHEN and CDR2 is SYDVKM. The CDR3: CASSLFRVSGNTIYF. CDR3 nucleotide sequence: TGTGCCAGCAGTTTGTTTCGGGTCTCTGGAAACACCATATATTTT.

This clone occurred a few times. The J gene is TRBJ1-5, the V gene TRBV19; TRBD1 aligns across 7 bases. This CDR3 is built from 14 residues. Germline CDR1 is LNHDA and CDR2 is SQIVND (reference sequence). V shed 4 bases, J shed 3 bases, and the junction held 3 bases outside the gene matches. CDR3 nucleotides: TGTGCCAGTAGTAAGGGACAGAACAATCAGCCCCAGCATTTT. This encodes CASSKGQNNQPQHF.

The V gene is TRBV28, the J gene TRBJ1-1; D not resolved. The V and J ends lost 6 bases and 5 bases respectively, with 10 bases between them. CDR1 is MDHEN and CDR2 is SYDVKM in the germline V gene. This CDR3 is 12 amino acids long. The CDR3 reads CASSKFRTEAFF. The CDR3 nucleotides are TGTGCCAGCAGCAAGTTTCGGACTGAAGCTTTCTTT.

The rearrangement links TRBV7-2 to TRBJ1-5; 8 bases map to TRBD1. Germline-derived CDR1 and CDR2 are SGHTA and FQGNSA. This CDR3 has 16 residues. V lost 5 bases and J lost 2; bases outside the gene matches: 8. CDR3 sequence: CASSLGQGGGNQPQHF. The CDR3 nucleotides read TGTGCCAGCAGCCTCGGACAGGGAGGAGGCAATCAGCCCCAGCATTTT.

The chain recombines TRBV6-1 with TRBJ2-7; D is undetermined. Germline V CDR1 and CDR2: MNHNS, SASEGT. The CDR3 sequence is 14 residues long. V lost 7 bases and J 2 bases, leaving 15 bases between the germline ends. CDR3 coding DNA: TGTGCCAGCATGACGGTAACACCCCCCTACGAGCAGTACTTC. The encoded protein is CASMTVTPPYEQYF.

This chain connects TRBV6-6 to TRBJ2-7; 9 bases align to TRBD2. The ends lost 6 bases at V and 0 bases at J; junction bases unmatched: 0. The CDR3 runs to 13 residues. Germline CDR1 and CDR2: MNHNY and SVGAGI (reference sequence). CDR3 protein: CASRTSGSYEQYF. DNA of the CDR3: TGTGCCAGCAGGACTAGCGGCTCCTACGAGCAGTACTTC.

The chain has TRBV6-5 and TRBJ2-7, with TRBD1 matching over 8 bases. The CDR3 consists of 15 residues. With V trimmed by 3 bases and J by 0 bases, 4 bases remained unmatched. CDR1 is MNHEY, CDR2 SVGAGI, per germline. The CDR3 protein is CASSYTGGSSYEQYF. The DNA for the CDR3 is TGTGCCAGCAGTTATACAGGGGGAAGCTCCTACGAGCAGTACTTC.

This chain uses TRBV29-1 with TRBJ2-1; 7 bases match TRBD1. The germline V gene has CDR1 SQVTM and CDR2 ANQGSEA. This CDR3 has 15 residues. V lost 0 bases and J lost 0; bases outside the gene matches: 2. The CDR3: CSVEEGQSSYNEQFF. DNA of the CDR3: TGCAGCGTTGAAGAGGGACAGAGCTCCTACAATGAGCAGTTCTTC.

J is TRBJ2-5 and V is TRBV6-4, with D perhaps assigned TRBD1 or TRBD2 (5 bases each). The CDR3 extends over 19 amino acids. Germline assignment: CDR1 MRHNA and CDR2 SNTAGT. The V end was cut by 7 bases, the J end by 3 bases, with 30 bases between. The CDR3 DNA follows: TGTGCCAGCAAAGTGGTGGGGGTCGGGATAAAACCCCCAAAAGAGACCCAGTACTTC. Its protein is CASKVVGVGIKPPKETQYF.

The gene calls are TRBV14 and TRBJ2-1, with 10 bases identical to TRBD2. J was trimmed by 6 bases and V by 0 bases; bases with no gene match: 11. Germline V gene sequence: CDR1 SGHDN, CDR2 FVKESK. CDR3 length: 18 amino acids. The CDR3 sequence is CASSQDRLAGVWGNEQFF. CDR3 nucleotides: TGTGCCAGCAGCCAAGATCGTCTAGCGGGAGTTTGGGGCAATGAGCAGTTCTTC. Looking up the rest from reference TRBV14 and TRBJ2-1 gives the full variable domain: EAGVTQFPSHSVIEKGQTVTLRCDPISGHDNLYWYRRVMGKEIKFLLHFVKESKQDESGMPNNRFLAERTGGTYSTLKVQPAELEDSGVYFCASSQDRLAGVWGNEQFFGPGTRLTVL.

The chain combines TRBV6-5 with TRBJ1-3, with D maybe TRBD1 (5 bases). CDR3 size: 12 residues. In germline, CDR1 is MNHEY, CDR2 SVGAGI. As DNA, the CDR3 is TGTGCAGGAGGGGCCGATGGAAACACCATATATTTT. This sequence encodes CAGGADGNTIYF.

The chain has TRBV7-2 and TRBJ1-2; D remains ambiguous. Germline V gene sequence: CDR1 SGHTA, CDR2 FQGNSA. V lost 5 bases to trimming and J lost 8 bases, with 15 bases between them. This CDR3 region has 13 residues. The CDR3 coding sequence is TGTGCCAGCAGCCCACAGAGCGCGGCGGGCTACACCTTC. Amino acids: CASSPQSAAGYTF.

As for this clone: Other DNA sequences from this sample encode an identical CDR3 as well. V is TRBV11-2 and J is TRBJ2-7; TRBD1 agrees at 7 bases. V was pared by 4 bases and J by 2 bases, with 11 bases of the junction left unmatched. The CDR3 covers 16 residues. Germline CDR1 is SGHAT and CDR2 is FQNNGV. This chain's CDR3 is CASSSIQGPGTYEQYF. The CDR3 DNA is TGTGCCAGCAGCTCCATACAGGGGCCCGGTACCTACGAGCAGTACTTC.

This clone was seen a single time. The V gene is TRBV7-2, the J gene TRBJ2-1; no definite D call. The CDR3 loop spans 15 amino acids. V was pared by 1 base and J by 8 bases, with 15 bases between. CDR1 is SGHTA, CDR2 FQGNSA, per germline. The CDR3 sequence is CASSLGGYYVDEQFF. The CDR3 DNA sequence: TGTGCCAGCAGCTTAGGGGGATACTATGTGGATGAGCAGTTCTTC.